Described below is a single TCR beta chain sequence and its context. The antigen is not known. The CDR3 runs 18 residues. Germline V gene sequence: CDR1 LGHDT, CDR2 YNNKEL (reference sequence). The germline V and J ends were trimmed by 2 bases and 0 bases, with 17 bases remaining between them. TCRdb re-analysed the RT-PCR reads in MiXCR, keeping a single row per CDR3 protein. The table lists 200,000 to 300,000 distinct CDR3 sequences, 12% of them singletons. The sample belongs to a study of response to subunit inactivated influenza vaccine. Study findings and constraints: Few new T cells, the authors suggested, are recruited by each seasonal influenza vaccination.

The receptor comes from a man aged 45-65 years who received an inactivated influenza vaccine. Material: non-naive T cells sorted from PBMCs, obtained about 14 days before vaccination. The chain carries TRBV3-1 and TRBJ1-3, with D unclear. CDR3 DNA sequence: TGTGCCAGCAGCCAATCTAGGGTGTTGGGCCTCTCTGGAAACACCATATATTTT. It yields the protein CASSQSRVLGLSGNTIYF.